The T cell receptor (beta chain) under discussion was sequenced for a study of T cells in Graves' hyperthyroidism and ophthalmopathy. Whole-study findings and limits: Progression to ophthalmopathy was predicted a median of 6.5 months early.

This clonotype was counted ten times or more. What it binds is unknown. RNA transcripts gave rise to amplified TCR beta CDR3 regions. TCR CDR3 underwent first-round RT-PCR with the HTBI primer set. MiXCR, applied by TCRdb to the multiplex PCR reads, yields one record per CDR3 protein. The sample holds under 350,000 distinct CDR3 sequences, about 18% seen once. The CDR3 contains 16 residues. Between the trimmed V and J ends, which lost 3 bases and 3 bases, there was a span of 17 bases. Germline V gene data show CDR1 as SGHAT and CDR2 as FQNNGV. The clonotype originates from a woman aged 50 to 60 with Graves' hyperthyroidism. This chain uses TRBV11-2 with TRBJ1-1, with unresolved D. What was sequenced was blood. CDR3 DNA sequence: TGTGCCAGCAGCTTTGGTCGGACCCTAAGCGACACTGAAGCTTTCTTT. This codes for CASSFGRTLSDTEAFF.